These T cell receptor beta chains were read from a single sample in a study of blood T cell repertoires in COVID-19. Measured with immunoSEQ multiplex PCR; TCRdb has only the in-frame clones, and not every one. The table lists around 180,000 clones, roughly 76% of them singletons. Sequenced sample: peripheral blood. These receptors were obtained from an elderly woman with COVID-19, enrolled during active disease. Both conserved end residues are part of each CDR3. Fields, in order: J gene, clone size, V gene, D gene, CDR3 protein, CDR3 DNA. The D gene is left open where the match is weak. Clone size is shown for a subset of rows, as once, few, many or a class of expanded clone.

>TRBJ2-3|-|TRBV7-2|-
CASSLAGSGNTDTQYF
TGTGCCAGCAGCTTAGCGGGGAGCGGCAACACAGATACGCAGTATTTT
>TRBJ2-3|-|TRBV2|TRBD2
CASSFTRETDTQYF
TGTGCCAGCAGCTTTACGCGGGAGACAGATACGCAGTATTTT
>TRBJ2-5|-|TRBV3-1/TRBV3-2|TRBD2
CASSHLAGGPQETQYF
TGTGCCAGCAGCCACCTGGCGGGAGGACCCCAAGAGACCCAGTACTTC
>TRBJ2-7|-|TRBV11-2|TRBD2
CASSLGRGDYEQYF
TGTGCCAGCAGCTTAGGGCGGGGGGACTACGAGCAGTACTTC
>TRBJ1-6|-|TRBV21-1|-
CASSNTDSEGSPLHF
TGTGCCAGCAGCAATACCGACTCGGAGGGTTCACCCCTCCACTTT
>TRBJ2-1|-|TRBV28|TRBD2
CASSLWLAGEIGEQFF
TGTGCCAGCAGTTTATGGCTAGCGGGAGAGATAGGTGAGCAGTTCTTC
>TRBJ1-1|-|TRBV18|-
CASSPLTDQRGTEAFF
TGTGCCAGCTCACCACTGACAGACCAACGAGGTACTGAAGCTTTCTTT
>TRBJ2-1|-|TRBV6-4|-
CASSDELGAYNEQFF
TGTGCCAGCAGTGACGAGCTGGGCGCCTACAATGAGCAGTTCTTC
>TRBJ2-3|-|TRBV4-1|TRBD1
CASSQGTGTVDTQYF
TGCGCCAGCAGCCAAGGGACAGGCACTGTCGATACGCAGTATTTT
>TRBJ2-7|-|TRBV5-6|TRBD2
CASSGRTSGYEQYF
TGTGCCAGCAGCGGGCGGACTAGCGGCTACGAGCAGTACTTC
>TRBJ2-7|once|TRBV2|-
CASSEGQGGGEQYF
TGTGCCAGCAGTGAGGGCCAGGGAGGGGGCGAGCAGTACTTC
>TRBJ2-5|-|TRBV27|-
CASSPGTLETQYF
TGTGCCAGCAGTCCAGGGACATTAGAGACCCAGTACTTC
>TRBJ2-1|-|TRBV5-1|-
CASSPWVANGEQFF
TGCGCCAGCAGCCCCTGGGTAGCTAACGGTGAGCAGTTCTTC
>TRBJ1-1|-|TRBV12-5|-
CASGRSPNTEAFF
TGTGCTAGTGGTAGGAGCCCAAACACTGAAGCTTTCTTT
>TRBJ1-6|-|TRBV7-2|TRBD1
CASSQDRGPPNSPLHF
TGTGCCAGCAGCCAGGACAGGGGACCTCCTAATTCACCCCTCCACTTT
>TRBJ2-3|few|TRBV7-6|TRBD2
CASSLNQRGGHYF
TGTGCCAGCAGCTTAAACCAGCGGGGGGGCCACTATTTT
>TRBJ2-2|-|TRBV29-1|-
CSVVWRTGELFF
TGCAGCGTTGTCTGGAGGACCGGGGAGCTGTTTTTT
>TRBJ2-3|-|TRBV6-5|-
CASRKETFNTDTQYF
TGTGCCAGCCGGAAGGAGACTTTCAACACAGATACGCAGTATTTT
>TRBJ2-2|-|TRBV24-1|TRBD2
CATSDPGTTSSGELFF
TGTGCCACCAGTGATCCCGGGACTACCTCGAGCGGGGAGCTGTTTTTT
>TRBJ1-1|-|TRBV18|-
CASSPTPRETEAFF
TGTGCCAGCTCACCAACTCCTCGGGAAACTGAAGCTTTCTTT
>TRBJ1-4|-|TRBV7-2|-
CASSLQADNEKLFF
TGTGCCAGCAGCTTGCAGGCCGACAATGAAAAACTGTTTTTT
>TRBJ2-7|-|TRBV28|-
CASSYDGTYEQYF
TGTGCCAGCAGTTACGACGGGACCTACGAGCAGTACTTC
>TRBJ1-2|-|TRBV29-1|-
CSASGGDYGYTF
TGCAGCGCCTCGGGAGGTGACTATGGCTACACCTTC
>TRBJ1-1|once|TRBV12-5|-
CASAWNTEAFF
TGTGCTAGTGCTTGGAACACTGAAGCTTTCTTT
>TRBJ1-3|-|TRBV4-1|TRBD1
CASTDREPHFSGNTIYF
TGCGCCAGCACGGACAGGGAGCCCCACTTCTCTGGAAACACCATATATTTT
>TRBJ1-2|-|TRBV7-9|TRBD1
CASSAGQLYTF
TGTGCCAGCAGCGCGGGACAGCTCTACACCTTC
>TRBJ2-5|-|TRBV18|TRBD1
CASSLTGVQETQYF
TGTGCCAGCTCACTAACAGGGGTCCAAGAGACCCAGTACTTC
>TRBJ1-1|-|TRBV3-1/TRBV3-2|TRBD1
CASSKKPQGVDTEAFF
TGTGCCAGCAGTAAAAAACCCCAGGGGGTGGACACTGAAGCTTTCTTT
>TRBJ2-2|-|TRBV10-3|-
CAISEKPPGGTGELFF
TGTGCCATCAGTGAGAAACCCCCAGGAGGGACCGGGGAGCTGTTTTTT
>TRBJ1-5|-|TRBV2|-
CASSLFMNQPQHF
TGTGCCAGCAGCCTATTTATGAATCAGCCCCAGCATTTT
>TRBJ2-1|-|TRBV18|-
CASSLYREDEQFF
TGTGCCAGCTCACTGTACAGGGAAGATGAGCAGTTCTTC